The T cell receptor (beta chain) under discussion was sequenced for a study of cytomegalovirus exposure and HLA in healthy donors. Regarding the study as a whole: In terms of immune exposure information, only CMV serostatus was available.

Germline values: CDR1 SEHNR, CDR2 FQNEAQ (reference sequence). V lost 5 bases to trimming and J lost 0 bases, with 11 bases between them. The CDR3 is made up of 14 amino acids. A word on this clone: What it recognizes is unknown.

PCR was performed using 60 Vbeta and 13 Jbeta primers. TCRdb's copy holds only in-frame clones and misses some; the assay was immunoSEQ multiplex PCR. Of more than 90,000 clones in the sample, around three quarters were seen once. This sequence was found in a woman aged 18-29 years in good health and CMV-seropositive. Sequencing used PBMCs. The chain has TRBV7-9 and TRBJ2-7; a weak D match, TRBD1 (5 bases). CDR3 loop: CASSLDSVSYEQYF. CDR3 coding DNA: TGTGCCAGCAGCCTTGACAGTGTCTCCTACGAGCAGTACTTC.